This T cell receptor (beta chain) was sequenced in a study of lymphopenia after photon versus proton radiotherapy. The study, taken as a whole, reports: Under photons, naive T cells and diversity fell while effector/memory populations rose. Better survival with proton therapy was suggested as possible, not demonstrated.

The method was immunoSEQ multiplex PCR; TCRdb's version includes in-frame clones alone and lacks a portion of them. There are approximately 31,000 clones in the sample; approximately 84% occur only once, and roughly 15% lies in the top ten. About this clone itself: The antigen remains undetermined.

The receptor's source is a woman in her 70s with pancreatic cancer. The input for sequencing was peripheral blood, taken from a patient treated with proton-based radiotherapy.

The CDR3 is CASSSAGTGLSGANVLTF. The CDR3 nucleotides read TGTGCCAGCAGCTCTGCCGGGACAGGGCTAAGTGGGGCCAACGTCCTGACTTTC. This chain links TRBV7-2 with TRBJ2-6; 9 nucleotides match TRBD1. V trimming: 4 bases; J trimming: 3 bases; junction bases outside the gene matches: 10. The CDR3 runs to 18 residues. Per germline, CDR1 SGHTA and CDR2 FQGNSA.